Listed here is a single T cell receptor beta chain. RNA transcripts were the source from which TCR beta CDR3 regions were amplified. The workflow started with a first-round RT-PCR run with HTBI primers and then moved on to a second-round multiplex PCR. MiXCR was run by TCRdb on the multiplex PCR reads, yielding one entry per CDR3 protein. Among around 1,200,000 distinct CDR3 sequences, approximately 35% were seen once, and the ten largest hold around 10%. The sample belongs to a study of Graves' ophthalmopathy and Graves' hyperthyroidism. Study-wide background: A follow-up of 18 months without ophthalmopathy meant that hyperthyroidism was stable.

Patients with other autoimmune diseases, uncontrolled infections, pregnancy or lactation were excluded. The receptor was isolated from an adult man with Graves' hyperthyroidism. Sequencing was done on a sample of peripheral blood or thyroid tissue (not recorded which).

The CDR3 bases are TGTGCCAGCAGTTACCCCGGGGGTTCTCCCCTCCACTTT. It encodes CASSYPGGSPLHF. The V call is TRBV6-5, the J call TRBJ1-6, with D perhaps TRBD1 (5 bases). Per germline, CDR1 MNHEY and CDR2 SVGAGI. The CDR3 runs to 13 residues. Trimming shortened V by 2 bases and J by 13 bases, and 12 bases separated the two germline ends.